The source of this T cell receptor beta chain is a study of PD-1 blockade in classical Hodgkin lymphoma. Study-wide findings and caveats: By C4D1, diversity of CD4+ TCRs had risen significantly, whereas that of CD8+ TCRs had not.

The table came from immunoSEQ multiplex PCR; TCRdb's copy has only in-frame clones and leaves some out. In the table there are around 7,700 clones, 86% of which are singletons. Relapses following autologous stem cell transplantation were seen in all patients, with brentuximab vedotin exposure varying. Thawed PBMCs were the source of CD4+ T cells, purified by magnetic negative selection. The germline V and J ends were trimmed by 5 bases and 2 bases, with 16 bases remaining between them. The CDR3 has 16 residues. Germline V lookup: CDR1 MDHEN, CDR2 SYDVKM. Of note for this clone: The target antigen is unknown.

The chain carries TRBV28 and TRBJ1-3, with D uncertain. This receptor was obtained from a human donor with classical Hodgkin lymphoma. Source: CD4+ T cells from blood, taken at baseline. The CDR3 region is CASSPSSGVTGNTIYF. Here the CDR3 DNA reads TGTGCCAGCAGTCCGAGTTCCGGGGTAACTGGAAACACCATATATTTT. Complete variable domain (other parts from reference TRBV28 and TRBJ1-3): DVKVTQSSRYLVKRTGEKVFLECVQDMDHENMFWYRQDPGLGLRLIYFSYDVKMKEKGDIPEGYSVSREKKERFSLILESASTNQTSMYLCASSPSSGVTGNTIYFGEGSWLTVV.